This section outlines one T cell receptor beta chain sequence together with its context. What it binds is unknown. CDR3 size: 14 residues. Trimming pared 4 bases from V and 3 bases from J, leaving 13 bases between. Germline assignment: CDR1 SEHNR and CDR2 FQNEAQ (reference sequence). These data come from a study of shared clonotypes between healthy human individuals. Execution of the assay was at deep level. The repertoire was sequenced with immunoSEQ multiplex PCR; TCRdb's copy has only in-frame clones and lacks some. This table holds more than 500,000 clones, approximately 95% found once. Study-level findings and limits: Non-shared clonotypes were found to have lower generation probabilities than the clonotypes that were shared by all four of the sorted-subset donors. Naive CD4 clonotype sharing across several donors was about 5%.

Terminally differentiated effector memory CD45RA+ cells were excluded from the naive CD8 cells, which were CD45RO-negative and positively selected for CCR7. The healthy adult donors were HIV-negative and reported no recent acute infections or vaccinations. The sequenced sample was naive CD8+ T cells sorted from blood. The TCR sequence derives from a woman aged 25 to 45 in good health. The rearrangement joins TRBV7-9 to TRBJ2-7; D is unresolved. The CDR3 sequence: CASSSILGRYEQYF. CDR3 bases: TGTGCCAGCAGCTCTATCTTGGGCCGCTACGAGCAGTACTTC.